This TCR beta chain comes out of a study of cytomegalovirus exposure and HLA in healthy donors. Study-wide context: Prior work identified 117 million unique TCR beta sequences in some 200 million T cells.

CDR1 is SGHTS and CDR2 is YDEGEE in the germline V gene. The CDR3 has 15 residues. After removal of 1 base from V and 0 bases from J, the junction contained 3 bases not matched to a gene. Use of 60 Vbeta and 13 Jbeta primers characterized the PCR. Method: immunoSEQ multiplex PCR; TCRdb's copy keeps in-frame clones and lacks some. The sample holds under 200,000 clones; approximately 80% are singletons and the top ten take around 6.6%. As concerns this clone: Antigen: not known.

Study-wide results and caveats: The sole available immune exposure information was CMV serostatus. There was a cluster of highly shared sequence variants that was likely a sequencing artifact. Upon later analysis, HLA-associated TCR beta chains proved more clonally expanded than other, equally common chains.

The V and J genes are TRBV5-8 and TRBJ1-2; TRBD1 aligns across 7 bases. The sequencing sample was made of PBMCs. The sequence was collected from a male donor in good health and CMV-seropositive. CDR3 sequence (DNA): TGTGCCAGCAGCTTGCCGGACAGGCCTAACTATGGCTACACCTTC. Amino acids: CASSLPDRPNYGYTF.